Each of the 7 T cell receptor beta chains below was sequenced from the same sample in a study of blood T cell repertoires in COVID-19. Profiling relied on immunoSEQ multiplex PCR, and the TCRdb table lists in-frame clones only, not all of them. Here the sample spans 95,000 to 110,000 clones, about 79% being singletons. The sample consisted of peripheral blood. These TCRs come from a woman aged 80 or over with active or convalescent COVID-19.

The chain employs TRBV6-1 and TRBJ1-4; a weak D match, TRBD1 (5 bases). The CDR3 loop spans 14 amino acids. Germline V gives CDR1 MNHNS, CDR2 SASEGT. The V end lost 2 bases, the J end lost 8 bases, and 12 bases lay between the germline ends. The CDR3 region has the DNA TGTGCCAGCAGTGAATCAGGGTTCAGAGAAAAACTGTTTTTT. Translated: CASSESGFREKLFF.

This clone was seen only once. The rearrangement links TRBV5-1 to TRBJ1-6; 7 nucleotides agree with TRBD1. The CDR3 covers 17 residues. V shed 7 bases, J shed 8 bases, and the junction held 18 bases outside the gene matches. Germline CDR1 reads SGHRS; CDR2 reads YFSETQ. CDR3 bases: TGCGCCAGCGAGCAAGGGAGGACAGGATATTTTGATTCACCCCTCCACTTT. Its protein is CASEQGRTGYFDSPLHF.

Here the CDR3 reads CASRVPPGLADRETQYF. The CDR3 DNA reads TGTGCCAGCAGGGTTCCACCGGGACTAGCGGACAGAGAGACCCAGTACTTC. The genes are TRBV2 and TRBJ2-5, with 11 bases matching TRBD2. Germline V gene sequence: CDR1 SNHLY, CDR2 FYNNEI. The length of the CDR3 is 17 residues. The V segment lost 6 bases and the J segment 4 bases; nucleotides outside the gene matches: 13.

The CDR3 region is CASSLVGLAGVHNEQFF. CDR3 in DNA: TGTGCCAGCAGCTTAGTGGGACTAGCGGGAGTCCATAATGAGCAGTTCTTC. The chain uses TRBV7-2 and TRBJ2-1; 14 nucleotides agree with TRBD2. Germline assignment: CDR1 SGHTA and CDR2 FQGNSA. Unmatched junction bases numbered 6, after V lost 1 base and J lost 7 bases. CDR3 length: 17 amino acids.

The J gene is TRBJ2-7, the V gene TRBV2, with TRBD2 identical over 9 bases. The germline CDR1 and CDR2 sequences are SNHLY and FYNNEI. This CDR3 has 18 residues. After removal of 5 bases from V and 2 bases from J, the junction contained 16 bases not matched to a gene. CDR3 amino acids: CASSPPGTSRRGAYEQYF. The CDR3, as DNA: TGTGCCAGCAGTCCACCCGGGACTAGCCGCCGAGGGGCCTACGAGCAGTACTTC.

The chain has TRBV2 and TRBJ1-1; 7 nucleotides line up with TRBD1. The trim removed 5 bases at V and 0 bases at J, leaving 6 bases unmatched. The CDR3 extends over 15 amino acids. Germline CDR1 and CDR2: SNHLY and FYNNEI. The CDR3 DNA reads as TGTGCCAGCAGTTACCTGGGACAGATGAACACTGAAGCTTTCTTT. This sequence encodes CASSYLGQMNTEAFF.

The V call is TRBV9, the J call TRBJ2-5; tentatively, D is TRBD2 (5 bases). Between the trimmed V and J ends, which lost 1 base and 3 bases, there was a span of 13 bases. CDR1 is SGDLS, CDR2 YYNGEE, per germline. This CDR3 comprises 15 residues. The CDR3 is CASSVSPRGKETQYF. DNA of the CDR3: TGTGCCAGCAGCGTATCCCCCCGGGGTAAAGAGACCCAGTACTTC.